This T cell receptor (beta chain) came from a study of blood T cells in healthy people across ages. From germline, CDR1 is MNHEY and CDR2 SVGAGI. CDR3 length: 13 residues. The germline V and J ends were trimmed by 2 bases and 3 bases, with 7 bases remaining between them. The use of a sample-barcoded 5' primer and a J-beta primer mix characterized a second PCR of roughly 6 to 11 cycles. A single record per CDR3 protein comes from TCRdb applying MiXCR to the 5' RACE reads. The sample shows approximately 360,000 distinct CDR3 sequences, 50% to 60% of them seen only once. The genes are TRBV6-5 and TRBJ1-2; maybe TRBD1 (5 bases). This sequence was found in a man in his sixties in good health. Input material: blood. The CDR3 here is CASSYDRYYGYTF. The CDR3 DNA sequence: TGTGCCAGCAGTTACGACAGATACTATGGCTACACCTTC.